This record looks at one T cell receptor beta chain sequence and its context. Method: immunoSEQ multiplex PCR; TCRdb's copy keeps in-frame clones and lacks some. The table records about 140,000 clones, approximately 86% of them present only once. Looked up from germline, CDR1 is LGHDT and CDR2 is YNNKEL (reference sequence). With 0 bases clipped from V and 2 bases from J, the junction kept 19 bases outside the gene matches. The CDR3 is 21 amino acids. This sample stems from a study of control samples from healthy donors and cancer patients. The chain couples TRBV3-1 (or the pseudogene TRBV3-2) to TRBJ1-1; TRBD1 matches 9 bases. This sequence was found in a man aged 18 to 30 in good health. Sequenced material: blood. CDR3 in amino acids: CASSQDPAGQGRTPPNTEAFF. CDR3 in DNA: TGTGCCAGCAGCCAAGATCCCGCAGGACAGGGGCGCACCCCCCCTAACACTGAAGCTTTCTTT.